What follows are 23 T cell receptor beta chains derived from one specimen sequenced in a study of blood T cell repertoires in COVID-19. Generated by immunoSEQ multiplex PCR, the TCRdb table keeps only in-frame clones and is missing some. The data show approximately 51,000 clones, 80% to 90% seen once. Sequenced material: peripheral blood. These receptors came from a man aged 50 or older with active COVID-19.

The chain couples TRBV18 to TRBJ2-1; no firm D call. Germline CDR1 KGHSH, CDR2 LQKENI. The CDR3 loop spans 13 amino acids. V gave up 3 bases and J gave up 8 bases, with 11 bases separating them. As DNA, the CDR3 is TGTGCCAGCTCACCCTCAGTCGGGTATGAGCAGTTCTTC. Residues: CASSPSVGYEQFF.

The chain couples TRBV18 to TRBJ2-5; maybe TRBD2 (5 bases). This CDR3 is 14 amino acids long. Germline V gene data show CDR1 as KGHSH and CDR2 as LQKENI. The V and J ends lost 2 bases and 5 bases respectively, with 12 bases between them. CDR3 amino acids: CASSPTSGRETQYF. DNA for the CDR3: TGTGCCAGCTCACCAACCTCGGGAAGGGAGACCCAGTACTTC.

The V and J genes are TRBV5-1 and TRBJ2-7; 12 positions match TRBD2. V shed 1 base, J shed 5 bases, and the junction held 7 bases outside the gene matches. The CDR3 has 16 amino acids. Germline CDR1 SGHRS, CDR2 YFSETQ. CDR3 coding DNA: TGCGCCAGCAGCTTGTCTCCTAGCGGGGGGGTTAACGAGCAGTACTTC. As protein: CASSLSPSGGVNEQYF. The complete variable domain, with remaining parts taken from reference TRBV5-1 and TRBJ2-7, reads KAGVTQTPRYLIKTRGQQVTLSCSPISGHRSVSWYQQTPGQGLQFLFEYFSETQRNKGNFPGRFSGRQFSNSRSEMNVSTLELGDSALYLCASSLSPSGGVNEQYFGPGTRLTVT.

This chain uses TRBV5-1 with TRBJ1-1, with TRBD1 matching 8 bases. V lost 4 bases, J lost 4 bases, and 15 bases stayed unmatched. There are 17 residues in the CDR3. CDR1 is SGHRS and CDR2 is YFSETQ in the germline V gene. This chain's CDR3 is CASSPLGQGLRGTEAFF. The CDR3 DNA is TGCGCCAGCAGCCCACTAGGACAGGGCTTGCGGGGCACTGAAGCTTTCTTT.

The genes are TRBV5-1 and TRBJ1-4; maybe TRBD1 (6 bases). With 3 bases removed from V and 5 bases from J, the gap between germline ends came to 11 bases. The CDR3 is made up of 14 amino acids. Germline assignment: CDR1 SGHRS and CDR2 YFSETQ. The CDR3 nucleotides read TGCGCCAGCAGCTCCAGGGGCGCGAATGAAAAACTGTTTTTT. It yields the protein CASSSRGANEKLFF.

This rearrangement joins TRBV7-2 to TRBJ2-1; 10 bases line up with TRBD2. The germline V gene has CDR1 SGHTA and CDR2 FQGNSA. The J segment lost 1 base and the V segment lost 6 bases, leaving 6 bases of the junction unmatched. This CDR3 comprises 16 residues. The CDR3 here is CASSQKREGSYNEQFF. DNA for the CDR3: TGTGCCAGCAGTCAAAAGCGGGAGGGGTCCTACAATGAGCAGTTCTTC.

The chain employs TRBV3-1 (or the pseudogene TRBV3-2) and TRBJ2-7; tentative D call: TRBD2 (7 bases). The length of the CDR3 is 16 residues. From germline, CDR1 is LGHDT and CDR2 YNNKEL (reference sequence). V lost 1 base and J 7 bases, leaving 20 bases between the germline ends. In DNA form, the CDR3 reads TGTGCCAGCAGCCAAGTGGCGGGGGCCACCCCACGGGAGCAGTACTTC. It specifies CASSQVAGATPREQYF.

V is TRBV7-2 and J is TRBJ2-1; TRBD2 aligns across 8 bases. J was trimmed by 6 bases and V by 6 bases; bases with no gene match: 10. Germline values: CDR1 SGHTA, CDR2 FQGNSA. The CDR3 loop spans 15 amino acids. The CDR3 loop reads CASSQAPAGVNEQFF. The CDR3 DNA is TGTGCCAGCAGTCAAGCCCCAGCGGGAGTCAATGAGCAGTTCTTC.

The CDR3 sequence is CASTAGSGTGELFF. For the CDR3, the DNA is TGTGCCAGCACCGCGGGGTCGGGCACCGGGGAGCTGTTTTTT. The chain has TRBV7-9 and TRBJ2-2; D perhaps matches TRBD2 (6 bases). Germline V gives CDR1 SEHNR, CDR2 FQNEAQ (reference sequence). V was shortened by 7 bases and J by 4 bases, with 13 bases between the two germline ends. There are 14 residues in the CDR3.

The CDR3 loop is CAWSVGGNPEAFF. CDR3 sequence (DNA): TGTGCCTGGAGTGTAGGGGGTAATCCTGAAGCTTTCTTT. The chain has TRBV30 and TRBJ1-1; D possibly corresponds to TRBD1 (6 bases). The V end lost 0 bases, the J end lost 6 bases, and 11 bases lay between the germline ends. The CDR3 length is 13 residues. Germline V gives CDR1 GTSNPN, CDR2 SVGIG (reference sequence).

The chain joins TRBV27 to TRBJ2-2, with 12 bases lining up with TRBD2. This CDR3 comprises 15 residues. Per germline, CDR1 MNHEY and CDR2 SMNVEV (reference sequence). With 6 bases clipped from V and 6 bases from J, the junction kept 5 bases outside the gene matches. The CDR3 DNA reads as TGTGCCAGCAGGACCCTAGCGGGAGGGTCCGGGGAGCTGTTTTTT. Residues: CASRTLAGGSGELFF.

V gene TRBV19 combines with J gene TRBJ2-5, with a tentative D call TRBD1 (6 bases). Between the trimmed V and J ends, which lost 1 base and 4 bases, there was a span of 7 bases. Per the germline V gene, CDR1 is LNHDA and CDR2 is SQIVND (reference sequence). This CDR3 is built from 13 residues. The CDR3: CASSIARGETQYF. CDR3 DNA: TGTGCCAGTAGTATAGCCAGGGGAGAGACCCAGTACTTC.

In DNA, the CDR3 is TGTGCCATCAGTGAGAATAAGGGGCGGGATAATACGCAGTATTTT. This encodes CAISENKGRDNTQYF. V usage is TRBV10-3 and J usage is TRBJ2-3; tentatively, D is TRBD2 (6 bases). The CDR3 covers 15 residues. Germline CDR1 is ENHRY and CDR2 is SYGVKD. Trimming pared 2 bases from V and 7 bases from J, leaving 16 bases between.

The V and J genes are TRBV7-2 and TRBJ2-1, with D tentatively TRBD2 (6 bases). Trimming removed 5 bases from V and 4 bases from J, with 12 bases in between. The CDR3 runs to 14 residues. The germline gives CDR1 SGHTA, CDR2 FQGNSA. The CDR3 nucleotides are TGTGCCAGCAGCCGGTCTAGCGCTTACAATGAGCAGTTCTTC. This codes for CASSRSSAYNEQFF.

The chain is built from TRBV6-5 and TRBJ1-6, with a tentative D call TRBD1 (6 bases). Trimming took off 4 bases at V and 8 bases at J, with 15 bases between the two ends. Germline CDR1 reads MNHEY; CDR2 reads SVGAGI. This CDR3 has 15 amino acids. CDR3 in DNA: TGTGCCAGCAGTTTACAGGGTATGGGTGATTCACCCCTCCACTTT. This sequence encodes CASSLQGMGDSPLHF.

The chain employs TRBV10-1 and TRBJ2-3; 8 bases agree with TRBD2. Germline CDR1 and CDR2: WNHNN and SYGVQD (reference sequence). Trimming cost V 8 bases and J 9 bases; bases outside gene matches: 7. The CDR3 spans 12 residues. CDR3 sequence reads: CASRGSGETQYF. The DNA for the CDR3 is TGCGCCAGCCGTGGTAGCGGGGAAACGCAGTATTTT.

The V call is TRBV6-5, the J call TRBJ2-3; perhaps TRBD2 as D (6 bases). Germline V gene sequence: CDR1 MNHEY, CDR2 SVGAGI. The CDR3 length is 15 residues. Trimming took off 6 bases at V and 6 bases at J, with 19 bases between the two ends. Here the CDR3 reads CASSRLVWVGDTQYF. The DNA of the CDR3 is TGTGCCAGCAGCAGACTAGTGTGGGTTGGGGATACGCAGTATTTT.

This chain links TRBV12-2 with TRBJ2-1; TRBD1, the D gene given by the table, was not confirmed from the DNA. TRBV12-2 is listed as a pseudogene. CDR3 length equals 17 residues. The CDR3 DNA is TGTGCAAGTCGGACTGGCACAGGGGACTTCCCATACAATGAGCAGTTCTTC. Its protein product is CASRTGTGDFPYNEQFF.

The gene calls are TRBV3-1 (or the pseudogene TRBV3-2) and TRBJ1-6, with a weak D call TRBD1 (6 bases). In germline, CDR1 is LGHDT, CDR2 YNNKEL (reference sequence). V lost 1 base, J lost 9 bases, and 13 bases lay in between. CDR3 length: 15 amino acids. CDR3 nucleotide sequence: TGTGCCAGCAGCCAAGGACGGACAGTCGGTTCACCCCTCCACTTT. Its protein product is CASSQGRTVGSPLHF.

V gene TRBV6-5 combines with J gene TRBJ2-1, with 11 bases aligning to TRBD2. CDR3 length: 15 residues. CDR1 and CDR2 (germline): MNHEY, SVGAGI. The junction had 2 bases not matched to a gene; V was cut back by 2 bases and J by 5 bases. The CDR3 DNA reads TGTGCCAGCAGTTACCTAGCGGGAGGTGACAATGAGCAGTTCTTC. It codes for CASSYLAGGDNEQFF.

The V gene is TRBV6-5, the J gene TRBJ1-3; 8 bases are a match to TRBD1. Germline CDR1 is MNHEY and CDR2 is SVGAGI. CDR3 size: 15 residues. The V segment lost 6 bases and the J segment 0 bases; nucleotides outside the gene matches: 4. The CDR3 protein is CASRRTGSSGNTIYF. Written as DNA, the CDR3 is TGTGCCAGCAGAAGGACAGGGAGCTCTGGAAACACCATATATTTT.

The chain carries TRBV23-1 and TRBJ2-7; 9 nucleotides agree with TRBD1. TRBV23-1 is identified as an open reading frame with a role that is uncertain. V lost 8 bases and J lost 5; bases outside the gene matches: 7. The CDR3 extends over 13 amino acids. Here the CDR3 reads CASYGTGSHEQYF. Written as DNA, the CDR3 is TGCGCCAGCTACGGGACAGGGAGTCACGAGCAGTACTTC.

The CDR3: CATSDSGDRGLTEAFF. The CDR3 DNA reads TGTGCCACCAGTGATTCTGGGGATCGGGGGTTAACTGAAGCTTTCTTT. V and J are TRBV24-1 and TRBJ1-1, with a possible D match to TRBD1 (5 bases). The CDR3 has 16 residues. CDR1 and CDR2 from the germline V gene are KGHDR and SFDVKD. V was clipped by 2 bases and J by 5 bases, with 17 bases between them.